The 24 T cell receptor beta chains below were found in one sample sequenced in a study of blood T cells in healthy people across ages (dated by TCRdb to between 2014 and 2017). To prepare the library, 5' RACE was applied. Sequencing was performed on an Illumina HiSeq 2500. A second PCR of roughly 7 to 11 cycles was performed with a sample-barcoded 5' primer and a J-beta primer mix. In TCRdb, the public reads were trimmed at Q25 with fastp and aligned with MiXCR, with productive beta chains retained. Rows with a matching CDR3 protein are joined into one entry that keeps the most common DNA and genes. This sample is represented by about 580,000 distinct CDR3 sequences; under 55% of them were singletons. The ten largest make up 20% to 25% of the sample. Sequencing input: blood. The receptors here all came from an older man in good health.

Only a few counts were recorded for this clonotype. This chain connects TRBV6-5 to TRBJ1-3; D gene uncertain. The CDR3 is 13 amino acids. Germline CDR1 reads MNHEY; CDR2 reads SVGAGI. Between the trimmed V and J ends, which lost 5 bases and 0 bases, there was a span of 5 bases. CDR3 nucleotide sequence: TGTGCCAGCAGTCCCCTCTCTGGAAACACCATATATTTT. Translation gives CASSPLSGNTIYF.

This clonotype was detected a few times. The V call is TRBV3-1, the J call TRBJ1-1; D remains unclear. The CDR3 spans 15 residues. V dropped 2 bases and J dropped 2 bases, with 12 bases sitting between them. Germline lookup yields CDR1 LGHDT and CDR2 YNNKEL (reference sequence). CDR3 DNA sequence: TGTGCCAGCAGCCAAAGAGTGGTGGTAAACACTGAAGCTTTCTTT. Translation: CASSQRVVVNTEAFF.

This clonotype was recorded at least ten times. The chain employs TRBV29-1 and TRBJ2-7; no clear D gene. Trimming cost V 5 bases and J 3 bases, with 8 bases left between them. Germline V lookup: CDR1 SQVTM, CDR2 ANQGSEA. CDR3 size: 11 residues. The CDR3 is CSVTTDYEQYF. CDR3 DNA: TGCAGCGTTACAACAGACTACGAGCAGTACTTC.

The CDR3 spells CASRLARGIYNEQFF. The CDR3 DNA sequence: TGTGCCAGCAGGCTAGCCAGAGGTATTTACAATGAGCAGTTCTTC. V is TRBV6-1 and J is TRBJ2-1; possible D gene TRBD2, 5 bases. The CDR3 sequence is 15 residues long. V was trimmed by 6 bases and J by 4 bases, leaving 16 bases between them. CDR1 is MNHNS and CDR2 is SASEGT in the germline V gene.

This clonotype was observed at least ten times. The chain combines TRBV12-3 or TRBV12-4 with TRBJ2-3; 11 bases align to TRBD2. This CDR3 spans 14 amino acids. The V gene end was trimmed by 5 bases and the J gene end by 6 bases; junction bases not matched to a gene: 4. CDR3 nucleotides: TGTGCCAGCAGTCCCACTAGCGGGGGCGATACGCAGTATTTT. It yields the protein CASSPTSGGDTQYF.

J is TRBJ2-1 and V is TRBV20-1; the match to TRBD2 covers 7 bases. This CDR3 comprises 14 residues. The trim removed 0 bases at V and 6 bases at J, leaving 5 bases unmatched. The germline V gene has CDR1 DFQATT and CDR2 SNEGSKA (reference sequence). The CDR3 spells CSAREASGLNEQFF. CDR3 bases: TGCAGTGCTAGAGAGGCTAGCGGCCTCAATGAGCAGTTCTTC.

The CDR3 sequence: CSARQGANTEAFF. CDR3 in DNA: TGCAGCGCTCGACAGGGGGCTAACACTGAAGCTTTCTTT. The chain is built from TRBV29-1 and TRBJ1-1; 10 bases are shared with TRBD1. The junction had 4 bases not matched to a gene; V was cut back by 7 bases and J by 2 bases. There are 13 residues in the CDR3. Germline CDR1 and CDR2: SQVTM and ANQGSEA.

The CDR3 DNA reads TGTGCCAGCAGCACGGGGAGAGGTAGGAGCTCCTACGAGCAGTACTTC. Encoded protein: CASSTGRGRSSYEQYF. V is TRBV9 and J is TRBJ2-7, with a weak D call TRBD2 (5 bases). V lost 4 bases to trimming and J lost 0 bases, with 17 bases between them. Germline V CDR1 and CDR2: SGDLS, YYNGEE. The CDR3 has 16 amino acids.

CDR3 region: CASSLGANNYGYTF. CDR3 nucleotides: TGTGCCAGCAGCTTAGGGGCGAATAACTATGGCTACACCTTC. J is TRBJ1-2 and V is TRBV11-2; D ambiguous. Trimming left V 1 base short and J 1 base short, with 7 bases between. Germline CDR1 reads SGHAT; CDR2 reads FQNNGV. The CDR3 extends over 14 amino acids. The entire variable domain, with the rest obtained from reference TRBV11-2 and TRBJ1-2, is as follows: EAGVAQSPRYKIIEKRQSVAFWCNPISGHATLYWYQQILGQGPKLLIQFQNNGVVDDSQLPKDRFSAERLKGVDSTLKIQPAKLEDSAVYLCASSLGANNYGYTFGSGTRLTVV.

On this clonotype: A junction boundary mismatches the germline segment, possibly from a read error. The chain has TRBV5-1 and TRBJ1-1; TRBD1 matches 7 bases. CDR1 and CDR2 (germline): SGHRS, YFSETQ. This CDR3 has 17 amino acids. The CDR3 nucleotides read TGCGCCAGCAGCGCACCGACAGGGTCGAGGGGGAACGCTGAAGCTTTCTTT. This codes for CASSAPTGSRGNAEAFF. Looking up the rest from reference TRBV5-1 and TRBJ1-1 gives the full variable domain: KAGVTQTPRYLIKTRGQQVTLSCSPISGHRSVSWYQQTPGQGLQFLFEYFSETQRNKGNFPGRFSGRQFSNSRSEMNVSTLELGDSALYLCASSAPTGSRGNAEAFFGQGTRLTVV.

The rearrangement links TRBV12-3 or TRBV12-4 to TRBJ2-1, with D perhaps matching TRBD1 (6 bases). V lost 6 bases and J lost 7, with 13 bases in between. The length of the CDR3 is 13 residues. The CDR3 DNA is TGTGCCAGCAGGCAGGGGACGAGGAATGAGCAGTTCTTC. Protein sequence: CASRQGTRNEQFF.

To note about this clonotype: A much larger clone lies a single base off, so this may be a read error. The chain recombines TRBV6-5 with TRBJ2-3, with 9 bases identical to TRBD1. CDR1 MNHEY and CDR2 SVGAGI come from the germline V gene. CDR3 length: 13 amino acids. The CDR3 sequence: CAGSETGGYTQYF. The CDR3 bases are TGTGCCGGCAGTGAGACAGGGGGGTATACGCAGTATTTT.

The CDR3 DNA is TGTGCCAGCAGTAGGGGACAGGGGTTCCTGAACACTGAAGCTTTCTTT. This sequence encodes CASSRGQGFLNTEAFF. The rearrangement uses TRBV12-3 or TRBV12-4 and TRBJ1-1, with 10 bases lining up with TRBD1. This CDR3 region has 16 residues. Germline trimming cut 5 bases from V and 0 bases from J; bases unmatched to any gene: 6.

The CDR3 DNA sequence: TGTGCCAGCAGCTTACCGACACAGGAGGCCAGCACAGATACGCAGTATTTT. Amino acid sequence: CASSLPTQEASTDTQYF. The chain has TRBV3-1 and TRBJ2-3; possibly TRBD1 or TRBD2 for D (5 bases each). The CDR3 loop spans 17 amino acids. Germline loops: CDR1 LGHDT, CDR2 YNNKEL (reference sequence). The germline V and J ends were trimmed by 5 bases and 0 bases, with 18 bases remaining between them.

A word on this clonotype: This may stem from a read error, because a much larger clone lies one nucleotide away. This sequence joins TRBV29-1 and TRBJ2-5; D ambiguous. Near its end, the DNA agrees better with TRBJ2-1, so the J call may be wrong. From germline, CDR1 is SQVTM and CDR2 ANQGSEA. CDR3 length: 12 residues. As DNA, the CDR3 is TGCAGCGTTTCAGAGGCTCAAGAGACCCAGTTCTTC. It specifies CSVSEAQETQFF.

CDR3 region: CSARDGLPGELFF. CDR3 nucleotide sequence: TGCAGTGCTAGAGATGGGCTACCCGGGGAGCTGTTTTTT. V and J are TRBV20-1 and TRBJ2-2; D is uncertain. Germline assignment: CDR1 DFQATT and CDR2 SNEGSKA (reference sequence). The V end was cut by 0 bases, the J end by 6 bases, with 8 bases between. The CDR3 is 13 amino acids.

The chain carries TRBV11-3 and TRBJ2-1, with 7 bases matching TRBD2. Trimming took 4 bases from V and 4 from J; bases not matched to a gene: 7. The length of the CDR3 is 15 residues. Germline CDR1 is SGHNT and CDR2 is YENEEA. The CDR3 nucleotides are TGTGCCAGCAGCTCCCGGGGGGTTGGTTACAATGAGCAGTTCTTC. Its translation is CASSSRGVGYNEQFF.

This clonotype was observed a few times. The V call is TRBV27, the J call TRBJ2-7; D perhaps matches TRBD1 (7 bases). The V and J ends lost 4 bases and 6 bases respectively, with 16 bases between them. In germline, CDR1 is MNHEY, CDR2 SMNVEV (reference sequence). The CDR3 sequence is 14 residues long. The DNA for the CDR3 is TGTGCCAGCAGTTCCACGCGGGACAGCTCCGAGCAGTACTTC. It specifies CASSSTRDSSEQYF.

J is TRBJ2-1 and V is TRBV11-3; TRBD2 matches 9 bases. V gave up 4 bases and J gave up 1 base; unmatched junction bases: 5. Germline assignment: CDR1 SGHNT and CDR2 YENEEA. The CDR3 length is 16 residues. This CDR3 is CASSSKTSGSYNEQFF. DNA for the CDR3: TGTGCCAGCAGCTCGAAGACTAGCGGATCCTACAATGAGCAGTTCTTC.

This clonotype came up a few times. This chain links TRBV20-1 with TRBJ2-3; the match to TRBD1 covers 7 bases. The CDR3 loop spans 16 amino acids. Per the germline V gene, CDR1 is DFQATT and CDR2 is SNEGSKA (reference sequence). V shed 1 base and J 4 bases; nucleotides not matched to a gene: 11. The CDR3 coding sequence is TGCAGTGCTAGAGGGGAAACGCGACAGGGAGCAGATACGCAGTATTTT. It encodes CSARGETRQGADTQYF.

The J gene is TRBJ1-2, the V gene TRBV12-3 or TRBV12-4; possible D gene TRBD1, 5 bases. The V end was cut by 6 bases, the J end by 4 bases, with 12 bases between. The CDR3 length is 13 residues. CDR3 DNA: TGTGCCAGCAGCCCCGGCAGGGCCTATGGCTACACCTTC. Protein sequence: CASSPGRAYGYTF.

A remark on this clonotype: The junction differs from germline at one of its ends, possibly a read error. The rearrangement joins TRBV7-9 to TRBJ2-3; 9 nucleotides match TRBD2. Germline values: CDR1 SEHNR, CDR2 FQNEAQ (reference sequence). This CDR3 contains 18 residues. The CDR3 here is CASSPRVAGALSTATQYF. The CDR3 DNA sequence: TGTGCCAGCAGCCCCCGAGTAGCGGGGGCCCTCAGCACAGCTACGCAGTATTTT. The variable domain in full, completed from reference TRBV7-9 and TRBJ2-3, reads DTGVSQNPRHKITKRGQNVTFRCDPISEHNRLYWYRQTLGQGPEFLTYFQNEAQLEKSRLLSDRFSAERPKGSFSTLEIQRTEQGDSAMYLCASSPRVAGALSTATQYFGPGTRLTVL.

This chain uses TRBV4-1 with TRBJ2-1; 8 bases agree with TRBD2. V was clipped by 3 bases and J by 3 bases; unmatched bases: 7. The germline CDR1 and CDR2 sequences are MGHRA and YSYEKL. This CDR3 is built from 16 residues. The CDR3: CASSHATGGVYNEQFF. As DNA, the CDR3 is TGCGCCAGCAGCCACGCAACGGGGGGGGTCTACAATGAGCAGTTCTTC.

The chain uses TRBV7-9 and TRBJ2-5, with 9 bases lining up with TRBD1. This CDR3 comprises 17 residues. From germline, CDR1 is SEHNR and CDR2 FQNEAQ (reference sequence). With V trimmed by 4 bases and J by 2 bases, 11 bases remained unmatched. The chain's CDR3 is CASSSTLGQGSQETQYF. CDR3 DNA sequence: TGTGCCAGCAGCTCAACACTCGGACAGGGGAGTCAAGAGACCCAGTACTTC.